This T cell receptor (beta chain) was profiled in a study of blood T cell repertoires in COVID-19. Overall study: PBMCs, B-cell-depleted T cells, or T cells were the source of the cDNA or gDNA that made up the material.

The study assigned cohorts using participant-reported clinical history. Original analysis: Reference gene primer amplification yielded estimated nucleated cell counts. This table comes from immunoSEQ multiplex PCR, and its TCRdb copy is limited to in-frame clones, with some not included. V, J and clone size reflect that table, while D and trimming were determined from the DNA. The repertoire has 300,000 to 400,000 clones, roughly 88% of them found once; the top ten carry 0.9% to 1%. CDR1 is SGHTA and CDR2 is FQGNSA in the germline V gene. Trimming took off 2 bases at V and 4 bases at J, with 9 bases between the two ends. CDR3 length: 15 amino acids.

This TCR came from a woman younger than 45 with acute COVID-19. The sequencing input was PBMCs or T cells enriched from blood (not recorded which). The gene calls are TRBV7-2 and TRBJ2-6; D not certain. The CDR3 here is CASSLIPSGANVLTF. In DNA, the CDR3 is TGTGCCAGCAGCTTAATCCCTTCCGGGGCCAACGTCCTGACTTTC.